This T cell receptor (beta chain) is from a study of siplizumab effects on memory and regulatory T cells. Assay used: immunoSEQ multiplex PCR; TCRdb lists only in-frame clones, some missing. The data hold roughly 120,000 clones, with about 91% observed a single time. Comment on this clone: What it binds is not known.

V was pared by 4 bases and J by 6 bases, with 13 bases of the junction left unmatched. The CDR3 totals 15 residues. Study observations and caveats: Proliferating Tregs' suppressive function in siplizumab cultures went unconfirmed. With siplizumab, cumulative frequency of CD4+ memory-derived alloreactive sequences dropped significantly.

The receptor was derived from a human donor in good health. Sample: Tregs sorted from blood. V is TRBV5-3 and J is TRBJ2-7; 7 bases match TRBD1. TRBV5-3 is an ORF; its function is uncertain. The CDR3 nucleotides are TGTGCCAGAAGCGTCCGGGACAGAGCCTTCCCCGAGCAGTACTTC. Its protein product is CARSVRDRAFPEQYF.